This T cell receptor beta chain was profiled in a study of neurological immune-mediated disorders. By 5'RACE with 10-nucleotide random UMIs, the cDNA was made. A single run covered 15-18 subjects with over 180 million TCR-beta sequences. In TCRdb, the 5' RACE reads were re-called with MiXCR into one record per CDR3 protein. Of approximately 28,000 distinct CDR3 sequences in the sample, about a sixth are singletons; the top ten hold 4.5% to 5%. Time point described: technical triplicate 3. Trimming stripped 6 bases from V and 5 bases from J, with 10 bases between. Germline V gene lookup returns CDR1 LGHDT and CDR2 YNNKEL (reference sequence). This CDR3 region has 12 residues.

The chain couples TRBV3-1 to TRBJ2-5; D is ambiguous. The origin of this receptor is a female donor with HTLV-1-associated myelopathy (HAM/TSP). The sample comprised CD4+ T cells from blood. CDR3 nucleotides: TGTGCCAGCAGTAGTGAGTCCGAGACCCAGTACTTC. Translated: CASSSESETQYF.